The clone carrying this T cell receptor (beta chain) has only a few counts. The source of the sample is a study of identical twins. Unique molecular identifiers were present on the cDNA, and a universal primer site came from template switching. TCRdb independently ran MiXCR on the 5' RACE reads; one entry per CDR3 protein. This sample carries around 340,000 distinct CDR3 sequences, more than 9% of them seen once, and the ten largest clones take approximately 7.9%. CDR3 length: 13 amino acids. Germline trimming cut 5 bases from V and 4 bases from J; bases unmatched to any gene: 2. Germline V gene sequence: CDR1 LNHNV, CDR2 YYDKDF (reference sequence). Healthy Caucasians alone served as donors. Another study also made use of these data, one on yellow fever vaccine responses in identical twins. That work states: After vaccination, twins' T cell response reportedly seemed partly convergent, partly personalized.

The TCR originated in a woman aged 18-29 years in good health. This chain uses TRBV15 with TRBJ2-3; 8 nucleotides agree with TRBD1. The sequencing input was CD8+ T cells sorted from blood. The CDR3 region is CATSVDRADTQYF. The CDR3 nucleotides are TGTGCCACCAGCGTGGACAGGGCAGATACGCAGTATTTT.